Below, 27 T cell receptor beta chains from the same sample are listed, as sequenced in a study of T cell repertoires in cytomegalovirus infection. TCRdb recomputed calls from the reads with MiXCR, one row per CDR3 protein. The table shows about 260,000 distinct CDR3 sequences, with roughly an eighth occurring only once. The sequenced sample was PBMCs. The receptors originated from a human donor in good health (CMV status not recorded). Some clones in this sample may be carry-over from other donors' samples.

Ten or more counts support this clonotype. An end of the junction does not agree with germline; a read error may underlie this. The chain recombines TRBV7-2 with TRBJ1-3; D is possibly TRBD1 (6 bases). CDR1 SGHTA and CDR2 FQGNSA come from the germline V gene. This CDR3 comprises 15 residues. This CDR3 reads CASSPFEGSTGTPNF. The CDR3 DNA sequence: TGTGCCAGCAGCCCCTTTGAGGGGTCTACCGGGACACCAAATTTT.

The chain couples TRBV28 to TRBJ1-5; no definite D call. Germline V gives CDR1 MDHEN, CDR2 SYDVKM. The CDR3 spans 14 residues. V gave up 4 bases and J gave up 7 bases, with 14 bases separating them. CDR3 in amino acids: CASSSGGERQPQHF. The CDR3 coding sequence is TGTGCCAGCAGTTCCGGCGGGGAAAGACAGCCCCAGCATTTT.

The gene calls are TRBV12-3 or TRBV12-4 and TRBJ2-2, with D possibly matching TRBD2 (6 bases). The ends were cut back, 0 bases at V and 0 bases at J, with 11 bases in the middle. CDR3 length equals 17 residues. The CDR3 reads CASSLALGGTNTGELFF. Written as DNA, the CDR3 is TGTGCCAGCAGTTTAGCGCTTGGCGGGACGAACACCGGGGAGCTGTTTTTT.

The chain recombines TRBV6-5 with TRBJ2-5; maybe TRBD2 (6 bases). CDR1 MNHEY and CDR2 SVGAGI come from the germline V gene. With 5 bases removed from V and 1 base from J, the gap between germline ends came to 17 bases. CDR3 length: 16 residues. The DNA for the CDR3 is TGTGCCAGCAGTGTTTTTGTAGAGACTAGCCAAGAGACCCAGTACTTC. It yields the protein CASSVFVETSQETQYF.

This clonotype was picked up many times. The gene calls are TRBV28 and TRBJ2-3; no clear D. The CDR3 totals 14 residues. The germline V gene encodes CDR1 MDHEN and CDR2 SYDVKM. Trimming pared 5 bases from V and 0 bases from J, leaving 9 bases between. The CDR3 sequence: CASSPNLSTDTQYF. The CDR3 DNA reads as TGTGCCAGCAGTCCCAACCTAAGCACAGATACGCAGTATTTT.

This clonotype was detected ten times or more. The gene calls are TRBV29-1 and TRBJ2-2; TRBD1 matches 7 bases. Per the germline V gene, CDR1 is SQVTM and CDR2 is ANQGSEA. Losses at the gene ends were 7 bases for V and 2 bases for J; bases not matched to a gene: 7. This CDR3 comprises 14 residues. This CDR3 reads CSGKRGQNTGELFF. CDR3 sequence (DNA): TGCAGCGGCAAGAGGGGGCAAAACACCGGGGAGCTGTTTTTT.

The genes are TRBV7-9 and TRBJ2-3; D gene unclear. The V gene lost 2 bases and the J gene lost 0 bases, with 9 bases spanning the gap. The CDR3 is 15 residues long. Germline-derived CDR1 and CDR2 are SEHNR and FQNEAQ (reference sequence). Written as DNA, the CDR3 is TGTGCCAGCAGCTTATGGGCGCCCAGCACAGATACGCAGTATTTT. Translating gives CASSLWAPSTDTQYF.

This clonotype has ten or more counts. The chain couples TRBV2 to TRBJ1-1; the D is unclear. This CDR3 is 14 amino acids long. Germline CDR1 SNHLY, CDR2 FYNNEI. Trimming removed 8 bases from V and 1 base from J, with 14 bases in between. CDR3 sequence: CASCRRTRNTEAFF. Here the CDR3 DNA reads TGTGCCAGCTGCCGGCGGACCCGGAACACTGAAGCTTTCTTT.

This clonotype was detected ten times or more. The V and J genes are TRBV7-2 and TRBJ2-1, with 7 bases identical to TRBD2. Germline CDR1 reads SGHTA; CDR2 reads FQGNSA. CDR3 length equals 12 residues. V shed 11 bases, J shed 6 bases, and the junction held 7 bases outside the gene matches. The CDR3 nucleotides read TGTGCCCGGGGGGAAGTCGGCAATGAGCAGTTCTTC. Translation: CARGEVGNEQFF.

This clonotype was observed at least ten times. J is TRBJ1-2 and V is TRBV28, with 10 bases identical to TRBD1. CDR1 MDHEN and CDR2 SYDVKM come from the germline V gene. The V segment lost 4 bases and the J segment 2 bases; nucleotides outside the gene matches: 4. This CDR3 is 15 amino acids long. In DNA form, the CDR3 reads TGTGCCAGCAGTTGGGGGGACAGGGGAAACTATGGCTACACCTTC. Translated, it gives CASSWGDRGNYGYTF.

The table lists this clonotype with many counts. The chain is built from TRBV6-1 and TRBJ1-5; D may be TRBD1 (5 bases). This CDR3 has 15 residues. The V end was cut by 10 bases, the J end by 1 base, with 17 bases between. Germline V lookup: CDR1 MNHNS, CDR2 SASEGT. CDR3 sequence (DNA): TGTGCCATCCGAGGGGTGATGAAAAGCAATCAGCCCCAGCATTTT. It codes for CAIRGVMKSNQPQHF.

This clonotype showed up many times. The chain uses TRBV11-2 and TRBJ2-1; 7 bases match TRBD2. The CDR3 is 16 amino acids. V was clipped by 3 bases and J by 0 bases; unmatched bases: 5. Germline V CDR1 and CDR2: SGHAT, FQNNGV. Here the CDR3 DNA reads TGTGCCAGCAGCTTTCACGCTAGCGGCTCCTACAATGAGCAGTTCTTC. Encoded protein: CASSFHASGSYNEQFF. The variable domain in full, with the rest retrieved from reference TRBV11-2 and TRBJ2-1, is EAGVAQSPRYKIIEKRQSVAFWCNPISGHATLYWYQQILGQGPKLLIQFQNNGVVDDSQLPKDRFSAERLKGVDSTLKIQPAKLEDSAVYLCASSFHASGSYNEQFFGPGTRLTVL.

This chain joins TRBV4-1 and TRBJ1-6, with D unresolved. Trimming left V 0 bases short and J 9 bases short, with 12 bases between. The CDR3 is 15 residues long. CDR1 and CDR2 (germline): MGHRA, YSYEKL. The CDR3 loop is CASSQDPRQSSPLHF. CDR3 bases: TGCGCCAGCAGCCAAGACCCCCGTCAGTCTTCACCCCTCCACTTT.

This clonotype was seen more than once but under ten times. The chain couples TRBV20-1 to TRBJ2-2; TRBD2 might be the D (6 bases). This CDR3 is built from 13 residues. Germline CDR1 and CDR2: DFQATT and SNEGSKA (reference sequence). V lost 3 bases and J lost 1, with 6 bases in between. Here the CDR3 DNA reads TGCAGTGCTAGCGGGGGGAACACCGGGGAGCTGTTTTTT. This encodes CSASGGNTGELFF.

This clonotype was seen repeatedly, ten times or more. V usage is TRBV19 and J usage is TRBJ2-2, with 7 bases lining up with TRBD2. Germline assignment: CDR1 LNHDA and CDR2 SQIVND (reference sequence). V was clipped by 10 bases and J by 5 bases; unmatched bases: 10. CDR3 length equals 14 residues. The DNA for the CDR3 is TGTGCCACCTCGAGGGAGGGAGGGACCGGGGAGCTGTTTTTT. The encoded protein is CATSREGGTGELFF. The complete variable domain, with remaining parts taken from reference TRBV19 and TRBJ2-2, reads DGGITQSPKYLFRKEGQNVTLSCEQNLNHDAMYWYRQDPGQGLRLIYYSQIVNDFQKGDIAEGYSVSREKKESFPLTVTSAQKNPTAFYLCATSREGGTGELFFGEGSRLTVL.

Remarks on this clonotype: Since a much larger clone is just one base distant, this may be a read error. The conserved phenylalanine or tryptophan is not found at the CDR3 terminus, so this likely reflects a read error. The chain couples TRBV6-2 or TRBV6-3 to TRBJ2-7; 10 bases are shared with TRBD2. V lost 6 bases and J lost 3; bases outside the gene matches: 5. The CDR3 sequence is 14 residues long. Germline V gene data show CDR1 as MNHEY and CDR2 as SVGEGT. The DNA for the CDR3 is TGTGCCAGCAGCAGGACTAGCGGTCACTACGAGCAGTACCTC. Encoded protein: CASSRTSGHYEQYL.

This chain links TRBV6-6 with TRBJ2-5, with D perhaps being TRBD1 or TRBD2 (6 bases each). The V gene lost 2 bases and the J gene lost 4 bases, with 11 bases spanning the gap. The germline V gene encodes CDR1 MNHNY and CDR2 SVGAGI (reference sequence). The CDR3 is made up of 14 amino acids. The CDR3 protein is CASSYGGRGETQYF. CDR3 nucleotides: TGTGCCAGCAGTTACGGGGGGCGGGGAGAGACCCAGTACTTC.

The V and J genes are TRBV6-5 and TRBJ1-4, with 7 bases matching TRBD1. V was clipped by 10 bases and J by 3 bases; unmatched bases: 11. Germline lookup yields CDR1 MNHEY and CDR2 SVGAGI. This CDR3 region has 15 residues. The CDR3 is CATKQRQGANEKLFF. For the CDR3, the DNA is TGTGCCACCAAACAAAGACAGGGTGCTAATGAAAAACTGTTTTTT.

The chain has TRBV10-3 and TRBJ2-7, with D perhaps matching TRBD2 (5 bases). Trimming shortened V by 0 bases and J by 3 bases, and 12 bases separated the two germline ends. The CDR3 is 15 amino acids. Germline V gene lookup returns CDR1 ENHRY and CDR2 SYGVKD. The CDR3 DNA is TGTGCCATCAGTGAGTCTGGACTGACGGACTACGAGCAGTACTTC. Encoded protein: CAISESGLTDYEQYF.

This clonotype was seen more than once but under ten times. The rearrangement links TRBV9 to TRBJ2-7; a weak D match, TRBD2 (6 bases). Germline V gives CDR1 SGDLS, CDR2 YYNGEE. The V end was cut by 0 bases, the J end by 4 bases, with 14 bases between. The CDR3 spans 15 residues. CDR3 sequence (DNA): TGTGCCAGCAGCGTAGCAACGGGAGCTCGGTACGAGCAGTACTTC. Translating gives CASSVATGARYEQYF.

At least ten counts were recorded for this clonotype. The chain uses TRBV6-2 or TRBV6-3 and TRBJ2-7; 7 nucleotides line up with TRBD2. The germline gives CDR1 MNHEY, CDR2 SVGEGT. This CDR3 contains 15 residues. Trimming took 5 bases from V and 5 from J; bases not matched to a gene: 12. CDR3 sequence: CASSTQSGTLNEQYF. CDR3 nucleotide sequence: TGTGCCAGCAGTACTCAGAGCGGGACGTTGAACGAGCAGTACTTC.

About this clonotype itself: A read error may be the cause here, since a much bigger clone is one base away. This rearrangement joins TRBV4-1 to TRBJ2-3, with D tentatively TRBD2 (6 bases). CDR3 size: 15 residues. Germline loops: CDR1 MGHRA, CDR2 YSYEKL. CDR3 in amino acids: CASSQVAVSTGTQYF. The CDR3 DNA reads TGCGCCAGCAGCCAAGTAGCGGTAAGCACAGGTACGCAGTATTTT.

This clonotype was seen repeatedly, ten times or more. The rearrangement uses TRBV28 and TRBJ1-2, with 7 bases identical to TRBD1. Germline CDR1 and CDR2: MDHEN and SYDVKM. The ends lost 6 bases at V and 2 bases at J; junction bases unmatched: 6. The CDR3 extends over 14 amino acids. The CDR3, as DNA: TGTGCCAGCAGCCCCAGGGACAGCAACTATGGCTACACCTTC. It is translated as CASSPRDSNYGYTF.

This clonotype appeared many times. The chain links TRBV2 to TRBJ2-5; D perhaps matches TRBD2 (6 bases). V was shortened by 5 bases and J by 2 bases, with 9 bases between the two germline ends. The CDR3 loop spans 13 amino acids. Germline V gene data show CDR1 as SNHLY and CDR2 as FYNNEI. In DNA form, the CDR3 reads TGTGCCAGCAGTAGGAGGGGACAAGAGACCCAGTACTTC. Amino acid sequence: CASSRRGQETQYF.

This clonotype was found once. The junction departs from germline at one end; a sequencing error may be responsible. The gene calls are TRBV3-1 and TRBJ1-1; 10 positions match TRBD1. This CDR3 is built from 13 residues. Germline-derived CDR1 and CDR2 are LGHDT and YNNKEL (reference sequence). CDR3 nucleotide sequence: TGTGCCAGCAGCCAGGGGACAGGGGTGAGGGTCCGTTTT. This sequence encodes CASSQGTGVRVRF.

This chain joins TRBV7-6 and TRBJ1-3, with D possibly matching TRBD1 (6 bases). The V gene lost 4 bases and the J gene lost 1 base, with 14 bases spanning the gap. Germline lookup yields CDR1 SGHVS and CDR2 FNYEAQ. CDR3 length equals 16 residues. The CDR3 protein is CASSYGQGLSGNTIYF. DNA for the CDR3: TGTGCCAGCAGCTACGGGCAGGGGCTTTCTGGAAACACCATATATTTT.

The chain uses TRBV20-1 and TRBJ1-5; D gene uncertain. Germline V gene lookup returns CDR1 DFQATT and CDR2 SNEGSKA (reference sequence). CDR3 length: 16 amino acids. With 0 bases removed from V and 4 bases from J, the gap between germline ends came to 16 bases. CDR3 residues: CSARDLGRTENQPQHF. The CDR3, as DNA: TGCAGTGCTAGAGATCTCGGCAGGACGGAAAATCAGCCCCAGCATTTT.